This T cell receptor (beta chain) was sequenced for a study of identical twins. There are a few counts of this clonotype. Its antigen remains unidentified. TCRdb re-derived calls from the 5' RACE reads in MiXCR, one entry per CDR3 protein. Altogether around 200,000 distinct CDR3 sequences are present, 9.4% being singletons, with the ten largest covering over 4.5%. The germline V and J ends were trimmed by 0 bases and 6 bases, with 7 bases remaining between them. This CDR3 region has 13 residues. CDR1 is ENHRY and CDR2 is SYGVKD in the germline V gene. Whole-study findings and limits: Conclusions relied on cross-sectional statistical analysis, not following the same donors. Where beta out-of-frame sequences were concerned, excess twin sharing was weaker.

The specimen sequenced was memory (CD45RO+) T cells sorted from blood. The chain links TRBV10-3 to TRBJ2-3; D remains unclear. The TCR comes from a woman aged 18-35 years in good health. In DNA, the CDR3 is TGTGCCATCAGTGAGTCTAGGTGGGATACGCAGTATTTT. Its protein product is CAISESRWDTQYF.